The entry below describes one TCR beta chain. This specimen comes from a study of CD8 T cells in Susac syndrome. TCR beta sequencing was performed on blood CD8+ and CD4+ T cells. The individuals used as controls were healthy donors who had been matched for both age and sex. TEMRA cells were FACS-enriched, with CD8+ and CD4+ T cells isolated negatively. After extraction with the RNeasy kit, about 0.5 to 1 ug of the RNA was reverse transcribed using random hexamers. TCR beta CDR3 was amplified by immunoSEQ multiplex PCR. This amplification extended across 54 Vbeta and 13 Jbeta segments. TCRdb passed the immunoSEQ multiplex PCR reads through MiXCR, listing each CDR3 protein once. The sample contains some 120,000 distinct CDR3 sequences, nearly 95% of which appear only once. This clonotype originated in a human donor in good health. The sequenced sample consisted of CD4+ T cells from PBMCs.

CDR3 residues: CSDRTGLGYTF. As DNA, the CDR3 is TGCAGCGACAGAACAGGGCTTGGCTACACCTTC. V is TRBV29-1 and J is TRBJ1-2; tentative D call: TRBD1 (6 bases). CDR1 is SQVTM and CDR2 is ANQGSEA in the germline V gene. The CDR3 has 11 residues. The germline V and J ends were trimmed by 7 bases and 7 bases, with 13 bases remaining between them.